The 27 T cell receptor beta chains below were found in one sample sequenced in a study of human T cells and chemical hapten exposure. TCRdb re-analysed the RACE reads in MiXCR, keeping a single row per CDR3 protein. Here the sample spans more than 85,000 distinct CDR3 sequences, 6.5% to 10% being singletons. Time point noted: pre-sensitization, week 0. Treatment given: therapeutic diphenylcyclopropenone sensitization with weekly scalp DPC. The sample in question was whole blood, obtained in connection with sensitization to the hapten diphenylcyclopropenone (DPC). All receptors derive from a middle-aged man with alopecia areata. Some clones in this sample may be carry-over from other donors' samples.

This clonotype was counted at least ten times. The chain combines TRBV14 with TRBJ1-1; the D gene is possibly TRBD1 (5 bases). V lost 4 bases and J lost 4, with 16 bases in between. Germline V gives CDR1 SGHDN, CDR2 FVKESK. The CDR3 runs to 15 residues. In DNA, the CDR3 is TGTGCCAGCAGCCCTATTGGGGGTTCAGGCACTGAAGCTTTCTTT. It translates to CASSPIGGSGTEAFF.

This clonotype is deemed medium-sized. V gene TRBV7-2 combines with J gene TRBJ2-5; a possible D gene is TRBD2 (5 bases). Trimming shortened V by 2 bases and J by 9 bases, and 13 bases separated the two germline ends. Germline values: CDR1 SGHTA, CDR2 FQGNSA. The CDR3 is made up of 13 amino acids. CDR3 amino acids: CASSLREAGAQYF. DNA for the CDR3: TGTGCCAGCAGCTTACGAGAGGCCGGGGCCCAGTACTTC.

This clonotype was counted a few times. The chain couples TRBV7-3 to TRBJ2-2; 8 bases align to TRBD2. This CDR3 comprises 13 residues. Trimming cost V 5 bases and J 5 bases; bases outside gene matches: 1. Germline V gene data show CDR1 as SGHTA and CDR2 as FQGTGA. CDR3 sequence reads: CASSPSGTGELFF. In nucleotides, the CDR3 is TGTGCCAGCAGCCCTAGCGGGACCGGGGAGCTGTTTTTT.

The sample holds many counts of this clonotype. The chain recombines TRBV6-2 or TRBV6-3 with TRBJ2-3; no firm D call. Trimming shortened V by 6 bases and J by 6 bases, and 13 bases separated the two germline ends. Per germline, CDR1 MNHEY and CDR2 SVGEGT. This CDR3 is 13 amino acids long. The CDR3 bases are TGTGCCAGCAGAGACACCCAGACGGATACGCAGTATTTT. Its protein product is CASRDTQTDTQYF.

The chain uses TRBV12-3 or TRBV12-4 and TRBJ1-6, with TRBD1 matching 9 bases. Germline trimming cut 5 bases from V and 9 bases from J; bases unmatched to any gene: 8. This CDR3 region has 15 residues. CDR3 loop: CASSVTRDRVSPLHF. CDR3 in DNA: TGTGCCAGCAGTGTCACCCGGGACAGGGTTTCACCCCTCCACTTT.

This clonotype was counted only a few times. The chain combines TRBV6-2 or TRBV6-3 with TRBJ2-1, with 7 bases lining up with TRBD1. Trimming took 5 bases from V and 6 from J; bases not matched to a gene: 13. Germline V gene data show CDR1 as MNHEY and CDR2 as SVGEGT. This CDR3 is 16 amino acids long. CDR3 DNA: TGTGCCAGCAGTCCCCCCGACAGGGTCTGGTTCAATGAGCAGTTCTTC. As protein: CASSPPDRVWFNEQFF.

This clonotype was seen ten or more times. This rearrangement joins TRBV6-2 or TRBV6-3 to TRBJ2-1; 13 bases are a match to TRBD2. Germline V gene sequence: CDR1 MNHEY, CDR2 SVGEGT. After removal of 2 bases from V and 6 bases from J, the junction contained 1 base not matched to a gene. The CDR3 is made up of 15 amino acids. In nucleotides, the CDR3 is TGTGCCAGCAGTTACGGGACTAGCGGGACCAATGAGCAGTTCTTC. Amino acid sequence: CASSYGTSGTNEQFF.

This clonotype was seen only a few times. The rearrangement joins TRBV12-3 or TRBV12-4 to TRBJ2-3, with D unclear. The CDR3 contains 14 residues. With 3 bases removed from V and 0 bases from J, the gap between germline ends came to 7 bases. The chain's CDR3 is CASSFTASTDTQYF. DNA for the CDR3: TGTGCCAGCAGTTTTACGGCTAGCACAGATACGCAGTATTTT.

The chain has TRBV25-1 and TRBJ2-2, with 9 bases fitting TRBD2. The CDR3 sequence is 14 residues long. Germline CDR1 is MGHDK and CDR2 is SYGVNS. Unmatched junction bases numbered 8, after V lost 8 bases and J lost 7 bases. The CDR3 spells CASRLAGVGGELFF. The CDR3 nucleotides read TGTGCCAGCCGATTAGCGGGAGTGGGCGGGGAGCTGTTTTTT.

V gene TRBV7-8 combines with J gene TRBJ2-7; 9 bases match TRBD2. With V trimmed by 3 bases and J by 7 bases, 4 bases remained unmatched. The CDR3 contains 13 residues. Germline CDR1 is SGHVS and CDR2 is FQNEAQ. CDR3 amino acids: CASSFNLAGEQYV. The CDR3 bases are TGTGCCAGCAGCTTCAACCTAGCGGGGGAGCAGTACGTC.

This clonotype has at least ten counts. J is TRBJ2-5 and V is TRBV10-3, with D hard to call. This CDR3 spans 14 amino acids. Per germline, CDR1 ENHRY and CDR2 SYGVKD. V was clipped by 6 bases and J by 2 bases, with 13 bases between them. CDR3 nucleotides: TGTGCCATCAGACGGACGGCCCTGCAAGAGACCCAGTACTTC. It is translated as CAIRRTALQETQYF.

The chain carries TRBV20-1 and TRBJ1-2; D is uncertain. This CDR3 spans 13 amino acids. Germline V lookup: CDR1 DFQATT, CDR2 SNEGSKA (reference sequence). V lost 6 bases to trimming and J lost 0 bases, with 11 bases between them. The CDR3 coding sequence is TGCAGTGCCCCAGGCGCCCCTAACTATGGCTACACCTTC. Its protein product is CSAPGAPNYGYTF.

This clonotype was seen repeatedly, ten times or more. V usage is TRBV6-5 and J usage is TRBJ2-1; D is perhaps TRBD1 (6 bases). Per the germline V gene, CDR1 is MNHEY and CDR2 is SVGAGI. CDR3 length: 14 residues. The V end lost 4 bases, the J end lost 3 bases, and 10 bases lay between the germline ends. In DNA form, the CDR3 reads TGTGCCAGCAGTTCGACGGACAGCTACAATGAGCAGTTCTTC. It specifies CASSSTDSYNEQFF.

This chain joins TRBV10-2 and TRBJ2-2; 10 bases are a match to TRBD2. From germline, CDR1 is WSHSY and CDR2 SAAADI. The CDR3 spans 17 residues. V was pared by 6 bases and J by 6 bases, with 13 bases of the junction left unmatched. CDR3 protein: CASSPTSGKAQSGELFF. The CDR3 nucleotides read TGCGCCAGCAGCCCCACTAGCGGGAAAGCTCAGTCCGGGGAGCTGTTTTTT.

The chain combines TRBV27 with TRBJ2-7; 9 nucleotides align to TRBD2. This CDR3 spans 13 amino acids. V lost 10 bases to trimming and J lost 0 bases; unmatched junction nucleotides: 4. Germline lookup yields CDR1 MNHEY and CDR2 SMNVEV (reference sequence). The CDR3 sequence is CATLAGASYEQYF. The CDR3 DNA sequence: TGTGCCACCTTAGCGGGAGCCTCCTACGAGCAGTACTTC.

The chain carries TRBV5-1 and TRBJ2-1; maybe TRBD2 (5 bases). Trimming pared 6 bases from V and 9 bases from J, leaving 34 bases between. In germline, CDR1 is SGHRS, CDR2 YFSETQ. CDR3 size: 19 residues. DNA for the CDR3: TGCGCCAGCACCGGCCTAGGAAGCGGAACGGATAAGGGAAGAGGTGAGCAGTTCTTC. This translates into CASTGLGSGTDKGRGEQFF.

This clonotype was recorded a few times. The chain employs TRBV28 and TRBJ2-1; 11 bases map to TRBD2. The CDR3 contains 18 residues. Germline CDR1 MDHEN, CDR2 SYDVKM. V dropped 3 bases and J dropped 6; count of bases not matched to a gene: 13. The CDR3, as DNA: TGTGCCAGCAGTTTGGGGGGCCCGGGACTAGCGGCCCCCAATGAGCAGTTCTTC. Amino acid sequence: CASSLGGPGLAAPNEQFF.

This clonotype showed up just a few times. Here the CDR3 reads CASSRGQGNSPLHF. CDR3 DNA sequence: TGTGCCAGCAGTCGCGGACAGGGGAATTCACCCCTCCACTTT. The chain links TRBV6-5 to TRBJ1-6; 9 positions match TRBD1. V gave up 5 bases and J gave up 7 bases; unmatched junction bases: 3. From germline, CDR1 is MNHEY and CDR2 SVGAGI. The CDR3 consists of 14 residues.

This clonotype was counted at least ten times. This chain uses TRBV6-2 or TRBV6-3 with TRBJ1-5, with 7 bases aligning to TRBD1. This CDR3 region has 18 residues. CDR1 MNHEY and CDR2 SVGEGT come from the germline V gene. V shed 7 bases and J 0 bases; nucleotides not matched to a gene: 15. The CDR3 DNA reads as TGTGCCAGCATCCAGGGCCTCAGGGGGGAGAGTAGCAATCAGCCCCAGCATTTT. Protein: CASIQGLRGESSNQPQHF.

The chain has TRBV5-1 and TRBJ2-3, with TRBD1 identical over 7 bases. Germline values: CDR1 SGHRS, CDR2 YFSETQ. V was pared by 4 bases and J by 5 bases, with 7 bases of the junction left unmatched. The CDR3 has 14 residues. CDR3: CASSPDRFGDTQYF. The CDR3 DNA is TGCGCCAGCAGCCCGGACAGGTTCGGAGATACGCAGTATTTT.

V is TRBV6-2 or TRBV6-3 and J is TRBJ2-7, with D possibly TRBD2 on 5 matching bases. Deletions cut 6 bases from V and 2 bases from J, with 11 bases between. The germline CDR1 and CDR2 sequences are MNHEY and SVGEGT. This CDR3 contains 13 residues. The CDR3 here is CASSRPSPYEQYV. The CDR3 DNA reads TGTGCCAGCAGCCGCCCTAGCCCCTACGAGCAGTACGTC.

This clonotype was seen ten or more times. The rearrangement uses TRBV20-1 and TRBJ1-4; D perhaps matches TRBD1 (5 bases). CDR1 DFQATT and CDR2 SNEGSKA come from the germline V gene (reference sequence). V lost 0 bases to trimming and J lost 5 bases, with 16 bases between them. The CDR3 contains 16 residues. CDR3 bases: TGCAGTGCTAGAGATTTACGATGGCAGGGAAATGAAAAACTGTTTTTT. Protein: CSARDLRWQGNEKLFF.

The CDR3 DNA reads as TGTGCCAGCAGCTTAGGGGGGGCTAACGGGCGGCAGTACTTC. It encodes CASSLGGANGRQYF. V and J are TRBV7-8 and TRBJ2-7; D possibly matches TRBD1 or TRBD2 (6 bases each). CDR3 size: 14 residues. V shed 1 base and J shed 9 bases, with 16 bases lying between them. Germline lookup yields CDR1 SGHVS and CDR2 FQNEAQ.

This clonotype has more than one count but fewer than ten. This chain links TRBV7-8 with TRBJ1-1; no definite D call. V dropped 5 bases and J dropped 4 bases, with 23 bases sitting between them. The CDR3 consists of 17 residues. Germline CDR1 is SGHVS and CDR2 is FQNEAQ. In nucleotides, the CDR3 is TGTGCCAGCAGCCCATACACTCGGACGGGGATGGGCACTGAAGCTTTCTTT. Amino acid sequence: CASSPYTRTGMGTEAFF.

CDR3 DNA: TGCGCCAGCAGCCCGCCGAGCAGGGGCCGAGAGACCCAGTACTTC. It specifies CASSPPSRGRETQYF. The chain employs TRBV5-1 and TRBJ2-5; tentative D call: TRBD1 (6 bases). The CDR3 length is 15 residues. The V end was cut by 4 bases, the J end by 4 bases, with 17 bases between. The V gene's germline CDR1 is SGHRS and CDR2 YFSETQ.

This sequence joins TRBV5-1 and TRBJ1-1; 10 bases are shared with TRBD1. V was pared by 4 bases and J by 7 bases, with 10 bases of the junction left unmatched. Germline V gives CDR1 SGHRS, CDR2 YFSETQ. This CDR3 region has 15 residues. The CDR3 loop reads CASSSRTGGEGEAFF. For the CDR3, the DNA is TGCGCCAGCAGCAGCCGGACAGGGGGGGAGGGTGAAGCTTTCTTT.

This clonotype was counted only a few times. The CDR3 sequence: CANYEANYGYTF. CDR3 DNA: TGTGCCAACTACGAAGCTAACTATGGCTACACCTTC. This chain joins TRBV10-3 and TRBJ1-2; no clear D gene. CDR1 and CDR2 from the germline V gene are ENHRY and SYGVKD. The CDR3 length is 12 residues. The germline V and J ends were trimmed by 10 bases and 0 bases, with 9 bases remaining between them.